A single sample is the source of the 14 T cell receptor beta chains below, sequenced in a study of beta chain features in type 1 diabetes. General study points: The study found moderately but significantly shorter TCRB CDR3s in all four CD4+ subsets of Type 1 diabetes patients.

Expressed TCRB transcripts got sequenced, as all isolated RNA was reverse transcribed. This table comes from immunoSEQ multiplex PCR, and its TCRdb copy is limited to in-frame clones, with some not included. Of about 180,000 clones listed, 7.8% were seen once; the top ten hold approximately 0.87%. Which antigens these TCRs recognize remains unknown. The sequenced sample was central memory CD4+ T cells from blood. These TCRs come from a woman in her thirties or forties with type 1 diabetes.

This clone was found a few times. The chain combines TRBV29-1 with TRBJ2-2, with D tentatively TRBD2 (7 bases). Germline-derived CDR1 and CDR2 are SQVTM and ANQGSEA. This CDR3 has 15 residues. With 1 base removed from V and 3 bases from J, the gap between germline ends came to 12 bases. The CDR3 nucleotides read TGCAGCGTTGAAGTGGGGGGGACATACACCGGGGAGCTGTTTTTT. Amino acids: CSVEVGGTYTGELFF.

This clone was observed many times. This specimen includes other DNA sequences encoding the same CDR3. The J gene is TRBJ2-1, the V gene TRBV7-2; 9 nucleotides line up with TRBD1. Germline CDR1 SGHTA, CDR2 FQGNSA. The CDR3 contains 15 residues. Trimming cost V 4 bases and J 8 bases; bases outside gene matches: 9. CDR3 nucleotide sequence: TGTGCCAGCAGCTCTGGACAGGGGAGAAGGGATGAGCAGTTCTTC. It yields the protein CASSSGQGRRDEQFF.

The chain combines TRBV5-1 with TRBJ2-7, with TRBD1 as a possible D gene (6 bases). The ends were cut back, 4 bases at V and 0 bases at J, with 11 bases in the middle. Germline values: CDR1 SGHRS, CDR2 YFSETQ. The CDR3 covers 14 residues. CDR3 in amino acids: CASSSRDTSYEQYF. CDR3 DNA: TGCGCCAGCAGCAGCCGGGACACCTCCTACGAGCAGTACTTC. Full variable domain (outside the CDR3, taken from reference TRBV5-1 and TRBJ2-7): KAGVTQTPRYLIKTRGQQVTLSCSPISGHRSVSWYQQTPGQGLQFLFEYFSETQRNKGNFPGRFSGRQFSNSRSEMNVSTLELGDSALYLCASSSRDTSYEQYFGPGTRLTVT.

In its sample, this clone was seen a few times. The sample contains more than one DNA sequence encoding this CDR3. V is TRBV18 and J is TRBJ1-1; tentatively, D is TRBD1 (6 bases). The CDR3 extends over 13 amino acids. Germline V lookup: CDR1 KGHSH, CDR2 LQKENI. V dropped 3 bases and J dropped 3 bases, with 8 bases sitting between them. The CDR3 nucleotides are TGTGCCAGCTCACCTAACAGGGACACTGAAGCTTTCTTT. This sequence encodes CASSPNRDTEAFF.

This clone was found a few times. The chain joins TRBV18 to TRBJ2-7, with 7 bases matching TRBD2. The CDR3 is made up of 16 amino acids. The J segment lost 0 bases and the V segment lost 0 bases, leaving 5 bases of the junction unmatched. The germline CDR1 and CDR2 sequences are KGHSH and LQKENI. The CDR3 DNA is TGTGCCAGCTCACCACCGAGTCCGGGGGGCTCCTACGAGCAGTACTTC. Encoded protein: CASSPPSPGGSYEQYF.

The J gene is TRBJ2-5, the V gene TRBV11-2; possibly TRBD1 for D (6 bases). The CDR3 loop spans 14 amino acids. V lost 7 bases and J 5 bases, leaving 17 bases between the germline ends. CDR1 and CDR2 (germline): SGHAT, FQNNGV. The CDR3 sequence is CASTLRAGVETQYF. The CDR3 bases are TGTGCCAGCACCCTGCGGGCAGGGGTCGAGACCCAGTACTTC.

This rearrangement joins TRBV2 to TRBJ1-1; D perhaps matches TRBD1 (6 bases). Trimming removed 8 bases at V and 8 bases at J, with 15 bases between. The CDR3 is 12 residues long. Germline V CDR1 and CDR2: SNHLY, FYNNEI. The CDR3: CASGGRELEAFF. For the CDR3, the DNA is TGTGCCAGCGGGGGCAGGGAATTAGAAGCTTTCTTT.

This clone was seen more than once but under ten times. The chain employs TRBV28 and TRBJ1-4; TRBD1 matches 8 bases. Germline CDR1 is MDHEN and CDR2 is SYDVKM. J lost 6 bases, V lost 7 bases, and 4 bases had no gene match. This CDR3 comprises 13 residues. This chain's CDR3 is CASMPGGYEKLFF. The CDR3, as DNA: TGTGCCAGCATGCCAGGGGGCTATGAAAAACTGTTTTTT.

This clone occurred a few times. The chain uses TRBV9 and TRBJ1-1; the D gene is possibly TRBD1 (5 bases). Germline V gene lookup returns CDR1 SGDLS and CDR2 YYNGEE. The CDR3 has 12 amino acids. V lost 6 bases and J lost 12, with 18 bases in between. CDR3 DNA sequence: TGTGCCAGCAACCGGCAGGGAACTCAGACTTTCTTT. It yields the protein CASNRQGTQTFF.

In this sample, this clone turned up a few times. This chain connects TRBV19 to TRBJ1-5; no reliable D call. The CDR3 has 13 residues. The germline CDR1 and CDR2 sequences are LNHDA and SQIVND (reference sequence). V lost 3 bases to trimming and J lost 4 bases, with 7 bases between them. The CDR3 reads CASSIRYNQPQHF. The CDR3 bases are TGTGCCAGTAGTATCAGATATAATCAGCCCCAGCATTTT.

To note about this clone: Distinct nucleotide sequences in the sample also encode this CDR3. The V gene is TRBV7-9, the J gene TRBJ2-7, with a possible D match to TRBD1 (5 bases). The CDR3 covers 12 residues. Germline loops: CDR1 SEHNR, CDR2 FQNEAQ (reference sequence). The V and J ends lost 5 bases and 5 bases respectively, with 10 bases between them. CDR3 amino acids: CASSRDSHEQYF. As DNA, the CDR3 is TGTGCCAGCAGCAGAGACAGCCACGAGCAGTACTTC.

The CDR3 nucleotides read TGTGCCAGCAGGGGGGGGACTAGCAGGAACACCGGGGAGCTGTTTTTT. Translating gives CASRGGTSRNTGELFF. The chain carries TRBV9 and TRBJ2-2, with 9 bases lining up with TRBD2. Per the germline V gene, CDR1 is SGDLS and CDR2 is YYNGEE. J gave up 1 base and V 5 bases, and 6 bases lay outside the gene matches. This CDR3 region has 16 residues.

This clone was seen many times. The DNA for the CDR3 is TGCAGCGTCGTTGAGGTTGGGCAGCCCCAGCATTTT. It codes for CSVVEVGQPQHF. The chain joins TRBV29-1 to TRBJ1-5; no clear D. CDR1 and CDR2 (germline): SQVTM, ANQGSEA. This CDR3 spans 12 amino acids. V lost 6 bases and J 7 bases, leaving 13 bases between the germline ends. The whole variable domain, remainder taken from reference TRBV29-1 and TRBJ1-5, is SAVISQKPSRDICQRGTSLTIQCQVDSQVTMMFWYRQQPGQSLTLIATANQGSEATYESGFVIDKFPISRPNLTFSTLTVSNMSPEDSSIYLCSVVEVGQPQHFGDGTRLSIL.

The rearrangement joins TRBV5-1 to TRBJ2-7; no clear D. CDR1 is SGHRS, CDR2 YFSETQ, per germline. This CDR3 is 13 amino acids long. V shed 0 bases and J shed 2 bases, with 6 bases lying between them. Here the CDR3 reads CASSLGAAYEQYF. The CDR3 DNA follows: TGCGCCAGCAGCTTGGGGGCCGCCTACGAGCAGTACTTC. The full variable domain, completed using reference TRBV5-1 and TRBJ2-7, is KAGVTQTPRYLIKTRGQQVTLSCSPISGHRSVSWYQQTPGQGLQFLFEYFSETQRNKGNFPGRFSGRQFSNSRSEMNVSTLELGDSALYLCASSLGAAYEQYFGPGTRLTVT.